This TCR beta chain was sequenced for a study of T cell responses to AZD1222 COVID-19 vaccine. On the study more broadly: Second-dose schedules of about 4 or about 12 weeks were combined.

Details on this clone: The antigen remains undetermined.

Findings and caveats of the study: Unmutated variant regions are reportedly targeted by nearly half of spike-specific TCRs.

Between the trimmed V and J ends, which lost 5 bases and 0 bases, there was a span of 9 bases. This CDR3 contains 14 residues. Germline CDR1 is SGHTA and CDR2 is FQGTGA. Assay used: immunoSEQ multiplex PCR; TCRdb lists only in-frame clones, some missing. The sample has around 190,000 clones; over 80% are singletons. Here the sequenced sample was peripheral blood, taken on day 0 of AZD1222 vaccination. This TCR was sampled from an adult in good health. This sequence joins TRBV7-3 and TRBJ2-3; no firm D call. CDR3 in amino acids: CASSQSGSTDTQYF. CDR3 nucleotide sequence: TGTGCCAGCAGCCAATCCGGGAGCACAGATACGCAGTATTTT.